This T cell receptor (beta chain) appears in the sequencing data of a study of blood T cell repertoires in COVID-19 (dated by TCRdb to 2019 to 2021). Regarding the study in general: The collaborator samples originated in the United States, Italy and Spain and spanned the acute and convalescent phases of COVID-19. Subjects who had been exposed to COVID-19, were actively infected with it, or had recovered from it provided the deeply sampled blood TCRbeta repertoires that made up the dataset. The prospective study material was composed of cDNA or gDNA derived from T cells, B-cell-depleted T cells, or PBMCs. Where available, HLA class I and class II types were obtained from metadata supplied by the sample provider rather than from assay-based typing. The samples were drawn from the first 160 participants of the ongoing ImmuneRACE study and from 950 to 1,500 subjects provided by 6 global collaborators. The repertoires were made available in a free public database intended to serve as a resource for research on the immune response to SARS-CoV-2. The sample metadata nearly always contained a de-identified subject ID, COVID-19 status, age in years and sex. What the work shows at the level of the full study, not this receptor alone: The amount of clinical and demographic metadata varied by source and participant and was provided uncurated.

At one collaborating source in Seattle, patients were enrolled during active infection and were followed longitudinally through the course of disease. The collaborating institutions used their own protocols to collect whole blood in K2EDTA tubes. For TCRbeta analysis, collaborators shipped samples in one of three forms: frozen whole blood, isolated PBMCs, or DNA extracted from either of those sample types. TCRbeta CDR3 regions were amplified from genomic DNA by means of the immunoSEQ Assay, a bias-controlled multiplex PCR. The published analysis was carried out like this. Within the assay, amplification of reference gene primers was used to estimate how many nucleated cells each sample contained. To quantify the absolute abundance of each unique TCRbeta CDR3 rearrangement, sequence reads were collapsed and filtered. For each sample, productive Simpson clonality was calculated by taking the square root of Simpson's diversity index across productive rearrangements. The table comes from immuneACCESS by way of TCRdb, which keeps in-frame sequences with V and J called. Part of the clones is missing from these tables; in studies checked, under half for an unresolved V gene and the rest for unknown reasons. The V and J calls and clone size come from that table; D and trimming were worked out from the DNA. This sample has approximately 110,000 clones in its table, and roughly 90% of those were observed once. The ten largest account for just over 2% of the sample.

In the case of this clone: The antigen this receptor binds is unknown. There are no base qualities to consult, and no much larger clone falls within one base.

Ends trimmed: V by 5 bases, J by 2 bases; bases unmatched to a gene: 4. CDR3 length: 14 amino acids, cysteine to phenylalanine. Only CDR3 DNA is held: 42 bases, read in frame from base 1. CDR1 and CDR2 are drawn from the germline V gene: SGHTA, FQGNSA. The chain joins TRBV7-2 to TRBJ2-7; the junction holds 9 bases that match TRBD2. This clonotype was sampled from a man aged 45-60 years with COVID-19, enrolled during active disease. Sequenced material: peripheral blood. The CDR3 corresponds to CASSSSGSAYEQYF. The bases read TGTGCCAGCAGCAGTAGCGGGAGTGCCTACGAGCAGTACTTC.